This T cell receptor (beta chain) was sequenced during a study of beta chain features in type 1 diabetes. Study in general: Examined across all samples were just under 110,000,000 sorted cells.

Germline CDR1 reads LNHNV; CDR2 reads YYDKDF (reference sequence). This CDR3 has 14 amino acids. Trimming took off 8 bases at V and 0 bases at J, with 13 bases between the two ends. What was sequenced were expressed TCRB transcripts, since all of the isolated RNA had been reverse transcribed. Here immunoSEQ multiplex PCR was the method, and the copy in TCRdb shows in-frame clones only, minus some. This sample yields 900,000 or so clones, of which 17% are seen a single time; roughly 0.025% belongs to the top ten. This clone was recorded only once. CD45RO/CCR7/CD25/CD127/CD95/CD27 sorting isolated CD4+ naive, central memory, regulatory and stem cell-like memory cells. Each of the sorted populations had a purity greater than 98%.

V gene TRBV15 combines with J gene TRBJ2-5; maybe TRBD2 (6 bases). The sequence was collected from a woman between 18 and 29 years old in good health. The sequenced material came from naive CD4+ T cells from blood. This CDR3 reads CATSREDNQETQYF. The CDR3 DNA reads as TGTGCCACCTCCAGGGAGGACAACCAAGAGACCCAGTACTTC.